Described below is a single T cell receptor (beta chain) sequence and its context. The CDR3 spans 14 residues. Germline V gene sequence: CDR1 MNHEY, CDR2 SMNVEV (reference sequence). V gave up 5 bases and J gave up 1 base, with 6 bases separating them. These data originate in a study of blood T cell repertoires in COVID-19. Study information: Sites across the United States, Italy and Spain contributed samples from acute and convalescent COVID-19. The cDNA or gDNA used as material had been derived from T cells, B-cell-depleted T cells, or PBMCs.

The authors' processing: Estimation of nucleated cell counts relied on the amplification of reference gene primers. Generated by immunoSEQ multiplex PCR, the TCRdb table keeps only in-frame clones and is missing some. The D gene and trimming were derived from the DNA, and the V and J assignments and clone size from that table. This sample has about 220,000 clones, with approximately 83% found just once. Sequencing was performed on peripheral blood. V is TRBV27 and J is TRBJ2-6; weak D call: TRBD2 (5 bases). The sequence was obtained from a woman aged 25 to 39 who had recovered from COVID-19. The CDR3 DNA follows: TGTGCCAGCAGTCGACTATCTGGGGCCAACGTCCTGACTTTC. Its translation: CASSRLSGANVLTF.